This TCR beta chain was profiled in a study of regulatory T cells in long-lasting Graves disease. The study's findings and limits: Clonotypes that were public and shared totalled 2,500 to 3,500 in persistent patients versus 966 in new patients. Persistent disease samples used TRBV28, TRBJ1-2 and TRBJ2-5 preferentially.

Sequencing libraries for TCR beta were prepared with iRepertoire HTBI primers and Arm-PCR of CDR3 regions. MiXCR, run by TCRdb on the multiplex PCR reads, gives a single entry per CDR3 protein. Of 300,000 to 500,000 distinct CDR3 sequences in the sample, around 20% were seen once. V was cut by 9 bases and J by 4 bases, with 19 bases left in between. Germline CDR1 and CDR2: KGHSH and LQKENI. The CDR3 covers 14 residues. This clonotype was observed a handful of times. Its antigen remains unidentified. Stated time point: persistent/refractory GD, antithyroid drugs over 5 years with positive TRAb. With RNA extracted from PBMCs as input, the TCR library was made. Those enrolled as patients came out of an endocrinology department in Xi'an, China.

This chain joins TRBV18 and TRBJ2-7; TRBD2 is a possible D gene (7 bases). Specimen: peripheral blood mononuclear cells (PBMCs), collected when the disease was refractory, from a patient treated with antithyroid drugs. The origin of this receptor is a female donor with Graves disease. The CDR3 coding sequence is TGTGCCAGTGCACCAAAGGGGGGGGTGTACGAGCAGTACTTC. This gives the protein CASAPKGGVYEQYF.